A selection of T cell receptor beta chains follows, all from one sample in a study of CD8+ T cells in alopecia areata. Method: immunoSEQ multiplex PCR; TCRdb's copy keeps in-frame clones and lacks some. The repertoire holds over 150,000 clones, 40% to 65% seen once, with 11% in the top ten. The sample here was CD8+ T cells sorted from blood, taken at week 24, from a patient treated with tofacitinib. These receptors all come from a human donor with alopecia areata. Each CDR3 is given with its conserved first and last residue. The D gene is left open where the match is weak. Some rows mark clone size as missing; the rest say once, few, many or name a class of expanded clone.

V	J	D	size	DNA	CDR3
TRBV25-1	TRBJ1-1	.	.	TGTGCCAGCAGACTCGGGTGGGAAGCTTTCTTT	CASRLGWEAFF
TRBV5-1	TRBJ2-1	.	.	TGCGCCAGCAGCCCCACCGGCGGCAATGAGCAGTTCTTC	CASSPTGGNEQFF
TRBV6-6	TRBJ1-3	.	few	TGTGCCACTTCTTACTCTGGAAACACCATATATTTT	CATSYSGNTIYF
TRBV9	TRBJ2-3	TRBD2	.	TGTGCCAGCAGCGTAGAGGAGCGGGGGGGAGATACGCAGTATTTT	CASSVEERGGDTQYF
TRBV5-1	TRBJ2-2	.	.	TGCGCCAGCAGCTTGTCGGACGGGACCGGGGAGCTGTTTTTT	CASSLSDGTGELFF
TRBV13	TRBJ1-1	.	few	TGTGCCAGCAGCTCGCCGCGTCCCTTGAACACTGAAGCTTTCTTT	CASSSPRPLNTEAFF
TRBV27	TRBJ2-1	TRBD2	few	TGTGCCAGCAGTCCGACTAGCGGGGGACACAATGAGCAGTTCTTC	CASSPTSGGHNEQFF
TRBV30	TRBJ2-3	TRBD2	.	TGTGCCTGGAGTGGGGCTAGCGGTGGATTGGATACGCAGTATTTT	CAWSGASGGLDTQYF
TRBV6-5	TRBJ2-7	TRBD1	.	TGTGCCAGCAGTTACTCCGAGACAGGGTCCGAGCAGTACTTC	CASSYSETGSEQYF
TRBV5-6	TRBJ1-2	.	few	TGTGCCAGCAGCTTTTGGCAGGGGAACTATGGCTACACCTTC	CASSFWQGNYGYTF
TRBV27	TRBJ2-6	.	few	TGTGCCAGCAGTCCGCTTCAACAGGACCTCTCTGGGGCCAACGTCCTGACTTTC	CASSPLQQDLSGANVLTF
TRBV7-3	TRBJ2-5	TRBD2	.	TGTGCCAGCAGCTTATCGGGGACTAGTGAGACCCAGTACTTC	CASSLSGTSETQYF
TRBV29-1	TRBJ1-2	TRBD1	.	TGCAGCGTTGTGGGGACAGTTCAAGGTGGCTACACCTTC	CSVVGTVQGGYTF
TRBV2	TRBJ1-1	.	.	TGTGCCAGCAGTCGAGGAGTATGGGAAGCTTTCTTT	CASSRGVWEAFF
TRBV7-8	TRBJ2-7	.	.	TGTGCCAGCAGCCGGCGTCCGTCCTACGAGCAGTACTTC	CASSRRPSYEQYF
TRBV6-5	TRBJ1-4	.	.	TGTGCCAGCAGTCCCCGGGGGGGGGAACTGTTTTTT	CASSPRGGELFF
TRBV5-5	TRBJ1-4	TRBD1	.	TGTGCCAGCAGCGTGGGACAGGGTGCTGAAAAACTGTTTTTT	CASSVGQGAEKLFF
TRBV13	TRBJ1-2	TRBD1	.	TGTGCCAGCAGCCCCGGGACAGGGGGAGTGTATGGCTACACCTTC	CASSPGTGGVYGYTF
TRBV10-2	TRBJ1-4	TRBD1	few	TGCGCCAGCAGTGAGTCCGACAGGGCGGGAAAACTGTTTTTT	CASSESDRAGKLFF
TRBV25-1	TRBJ1-6	.	.	TGTGCCAGCAGTGGCGGGGCCAATTCACCCCTCCACTTT	CASSGGANSPLHF
TRBV9	TRBJ2-6	.	.	TGTGCCAGCTCCACAGGACGTTCTGGGGCCAACGTCCTGACTTTC	CASSTGRSGANVLTF
TRBV6-5	TRBJ2-1	.	.	TGTGCCAGCAGTCCATCGGCAGGGGCAGGTGAGCAGTTCTTC	CASSPSAGAGEQFF
TRBV9	TRBJ2-7	.	.	TGTGCCAGCGACAAAAACCCACGGGCCTACGAGCAGTACTTC	CASDKNPRAYEQYF
TRBV9	TRBJ2-1	.	.	TGTGCCAGCAGCGACACTAGGAATGAGCAGTTCTTC	CASSDTRNEQFF
TRBV4-3	TRBJ2-7	TRBD2	.	TGCGCCAGCAGCCCTGGGACTAGCGGGAACTACGAGCAGTACTTC	CASSPGTSGNYEQYF
TRBV11-2	TRBJ1-1	TRBD1	.	TGTGCCAGCAGCCCGACAGGGAGTGCTGGCACTGAAGCTTTCTTT	CASSPTGSAGTEAFF
TRBV14	TRBJ2-4	.	few	TGTGCCAGCAGCCACTATGCCGAAAACATTCAGTACTTC	CASSHYAENIQYF